A selection of T cell receptor beta chains follows, all from one sample in a study of T cells in Graves' hyperthyroidism and ophthalmopathy. Each CDR3 protein gets one entry after TCRdb re-called the multiplex PCR reads with MiXCR. The data show about 710,000 distinct CDR3 sequences, less than 20% seen once. The source material was blood. Every receptor here comes from a young man with Graves' hyperthyroidism. Both conserved end residues are part of each CDR3. Fields, in order: J gene, clone size, V gene, D gene, CDR3 length, CDR3 protein, CDR3 DNA. A D gene is named only where the DNA matches it firmly. The size of a clone is reported for some rows only, either as once, few or many, or as a class for expanded clones.

TRBJ2-1 many TRBV7-8 NA 13 CASRGVVPYEQFF TGTGCCAGCAGGGGGGTAGTCCCGTATGAGCAGTTCTTC
TRBJ2-7 many TRBV2 NA 12 CASSQRVTQQYF TGTGCCAGCTCGCAGAGAGTTACGCAGCAGTACTTC
TRBJ1-5 NA TRBV20-1 NA 13 CSAGRGTGQPQHF TGCAGTGCCGGGCGGGGGACGGGTCAGCCCCAGCATTTT
TRBJ2-3 many TRBV12-3/TRBV12-4 TRBD1 15 CASSFGTGGTDTQYF TGTGCCAGCAGCTTTGGGACAGGGGGCACAGATACGCAGTATTTT
TRBJ2-1 NA TRBV19 NA 15 CASSLRDRENNEQFF TGTGCCAGTAGCCTCCGGGACCGGGAAAACAATGAGCAGTTCTTC
TRBJ2-3 many TRBV11-3 NA 16 CASSSGISLSTDTQYF TGTGCCAGCAGCTCTGGAATTTCTCTTAGCACAGATACGCAGTATTTT
TRBJ2-3 many TRBV20-1 NA 14 CSARDPRRTDTQYF TGCAGTGCTAGAGATCCCCGGAGGACAGATACGCAGTATTTT
TRBJ2-3 many TRBV10-3 NA 12 CAISGSADTQYF TGTGCCATCAGTGGGTCGGCAGATACGCAGTATTTT
TRBJ1-2 few TRBV27 TRBD1 16 CASKDPRDREYYGYTF TGTGCCAGTAAGGACCCCCGGGACAGAGAATACTATGGCTACACCTTC
TRBJ2-2 few TRBV28 NA 16 CASSFGVRAATGELFF TGTGCCAGCAGTTTTGGGGTCCGGGCGGCCACCGGGGAGCTGTTTTTT
TRBJ2-1 NA TRBV12-3/TRBV12-4 TRBD2 19 CASSRMIGLAGETHNEQFF TGTGCCAGCAGTCGCATGATTGGACTAGCGGGAGAGACCCACAATGAGCAGTTCTTC
TRBJ2-1 NA TRBV7-3 TRBD2 16 CASSSTRSGRDNEQFF TGTGCCAGCAGCTCGACCCGCAGCGGGAGAGACAATGAGCAGTTCTTC
TRBJ2-7 NA TRBV7-9 TRBD2 16 CASSPMPGLAGGEQYF TGTGCCAGCAGCCCTATGCCTGGCCTAGCGGGTGGCGAGCAGTACTTC
TRBJ2-1 many TRBV18 NA 12 CASSPEGNEQFF TGTGCCAGCTCGCCGGAAGGGAATGAGCAGTTCTTC
TRBJ2-7 NA TRBV6-1 TRBD2 13 CASSFSGSGEQYF TGTGCCAGCAGCTTTAGCGGGAGTGGGGAGCAGTACTTC
TRBJ2-3 few TRBV18 NA 13 CASSPGDVDTQYF TGTGCCAGCTCACCAGGGGACGTGGATACGCAGTATTTT
TRBJ1-4 few TRBV5-1 NA 16 CASSLEPRGGDEKLFF TGCGCCAGCAGCTTGGAACCCAGGGGTGGCGATGAAAAACTGTTTTTT
TRBJ1-1 NA TRBV12-3/TRBV12-4 NA 14 CASSEVFTDTEAFF TGTGCCAGCAGTGAGGTTTTTACGGACACTGAAGCTTTCTTT
TRBJ2-7 many TRBV20-1 TRBD2 14 CSAGGGPNSYEQYF TGCAGTGCTGGGGGGGGTCCCAACTCCTACGAGCAGTACTTC
TRBJ1-6 NA TRBV5-1 TRBD1 15 CASSVQGAPNSPLHF TGCGCCAGCAGCGTACAGGGGGCGCCGAATTCACCCCTCCACTTT
TRBJ2-1 NA TRBV20-1 TRBD2 15 CSARDPAGVYNEQFF TGCAGTGCTAGAGATCCAGCGGGAGTATACAATGAGCAGTTCTTC
TRBJ2-1 many TRBV6-5 NA 14 CASSYGGGGNEQFF TGTGCCAGCAGTTACGGCGGAGGGGGAAATGAGCAGTTCTTC
TRBJ1-3 once TRBV6-1 NA 16 CASSPTWGSSGNTIYF TGTGCCAGCAGCCCTACCTGGGGGAGCTCTGGAAACACCATATATTTT
TRBJ1-2 few TRBV6-1 NA 11 CASRAQNYYTF TGTGCCAGCAGAGCCCAGAACTACTACACCTTC
TRBJ2-3 few TRBV20-1 NA 15 CSASDASLSTDTQYF TGCAGTGCTAGTGATGCTAGCCTAAGCACAGATACGCAGTATTTT
TRBJ2-7 few TRBV20-1 TRBD2 17 CSARDGLAEHNSYEQYF TGCAGTGCTAGAGACGGACTAGCGGAGCATAACTCCTACGAGCAGTACTTC